The 20 T cell receptor beta chains in this list originate from one sample, sequenced in a study of shared clonotypes between healthy human individuals (dated by TCRdb to about 2020). Libraries were built with the immunoSEQ multiplex PCR assay. This is the immuneACCESS table as TCRdb keeps it, with only in-frame sequences that have V and J called. A part of the clones is gone; compared with another copy, unresolved V genes explain less than half, and the rest is unexplained. The table for this sample lists approximately 250,000 clones; over 60% of them were counted only once. The ten largest make up over 8.5% of the sample. Sequencing was carried out using memory CD4+ T cells sorted from blood. The label giving this sample's cell subset or site can be read as: CD45RA-negative fraction. The receptor source for this set is a man aged 30 to 39 in good health.

This chain links TRBV28 with TRBJ2-4, with TRBD2 matching over 9 bases. Germline V gene sequence: CDR1 MDHEN, CDR2 SYDVKM. The CDR3 spans 14 residues. Germline trimming cut 5 bases from V and 6 bases from J; bases unmatched to any gene: 5. CDR3 nucleotides: TGTGCCAGCAGTCTAAGCGGGAGGATAAACATTCAGTACTTC. Protein product: CASSLSGRINIQYF.

V is TRBV27 and J is TRBJ2-7; D not certain. The CDR3 length is 13 residues. From germline, CDR1 is MNHEY and CDR2 SMNVEV (reference sequence). The germline V and J ends were trimmed by 2 bases and 5 bases, with 10 bases remaining between them. The CDR3 protein is CASSLVGVDEQYF. CDR3 sequence (DNA): TGTGCCAGCAGTTTAGTTGGAGTCGACGAGCAGTACTTC.

The CDR3 DNA reads TGTGCCAGCAACCCAAAGAGAGACCGGAACACCGGGGAGCTGTTTTTT. Its translation: CASNPKRDRNTGELFF. The chain has TRBV28 and TRBJ2-2; D gene unclear. This CDR3 has 16 residues. V lost 7 bases to trimming and J lost 1 base, with 16 bases between them. Germline loops: CDR1 MDHEN, CDR2 SYDVKM.

J is TRBJ1-5 and V is TRBV10-3, with unresolved D. Germline loops: CDR1 ENHRY, CDR2 SYGVKD. The ends were cut back, 6 bases at V and 0 bases at J, with 9 bases in the middle. This CDR3 has 14 amino acids. CDR3 loop: CAISPNYSNQPQHF. The CDR3 nucleotides are TGTGCCATCAGCCCGAATTATAGCAATCAGCCCCAGCATTTT.

The table lists this clone with many counts. This sequence joins TRBV5-1 and TRBJ2-7; D unclear. CDR3 length: 11 amino acids. Deletions cut 4 bases from V and 5 bases from J, with 7 bases between. Germline assignment: CDR1 SGHRS and CDR2 YFSETQ. This chain's CDR3 is CASSEANEQYF. Here the CDR3 DNA reads TGCGCCAGCAGCGAGGCTAACGAGCAGTACTTC.

The chain combines TRBV19 with TRBJ1-5; TRBD1 is a possible D gene (5 bases). Germline loops: CDR1 LNHDA, CDR2 SQIVND (reference sequence). CDR3 length equals 14 residues. Trimming removed 3 bases at V and 3 bases at J, with 9 bases between. In nucleotides, the CDR3 is TGTGCCAGTAGTATTCCAGGGCACAATCAGCCCCAGCATTTT. Amino acid sequence: CASSIPGHNQPQHF.

This clone was seen a few times. Here the CDR3 reads CASSQIQGARGELFF. The CDR3 nucleotides read TGCGCCAGCAGTCAAATACAGGGGGCGAGAGGGGAGCTGTTTTTT. The chain employs TRBV10-2 and TRBJ2-2; TRBD1 aligns across 9 bases. Germline lookup yields CDR1 WSHSY and CDR2 SAAADI. This CDR3 is 15 amino acids long. V was pared by 5 bases and J by 8 bases, with 9 bases of the junction left unmatched.

A few counts support this clone. This sequence joins TRBV7-9 and TRBJ1-4; D might be TRBD1 (5 bases). V lost 2 bases to trimming and J lost 7 bases, with 5 bases between them. The CDR3 consists of 12 residues. Germline CDR1 reads SEHNR; CDR2 reads FQNEAQ (reference sequence). CDR3 loop: CASSLQGEKLFF. In DNA, the CDR3 is TGTGCCAGCAGCTTACAGGGTGAAAAACTGTTTTTT.

V usage is TRBV28 and J usage is TRBJ1-4; D gene ambiguous. The germline gives CDR1 MDHEN, CDR2 SYDVKM. This CDR3 is 12 amino acids long. The V end lost 8 bases, the J end lost 6 bases, and 10 bases lay between the germline ends. The CDR3 loop reads CASSRWDEKLFF. In DNA, the CDR3 is TGTGCCAGCTCGAGGTGGGATGAAAAACTGTTTTTT. Full variable domain (missing parts from reference TRBV28 and TRBJ1-4): DVKVTQSSRYLVKRTGEKVFLECVQDMDHENMFWYRQDPGLGLRLIYFSYDVKMKEKGDIPEGYSVSREKKERFSLILESASTNQTSMYLCASSRWDEKLFFGSGTQLSVL.

This chain links TRBV9 with TRBJ2-2, with D uncertain. Germline V gives CDR1 SGDLS, CDR2 YYNGEE. This CDR3 has 17 amino acids. V was pared by 0 bases and J by 8 bases, with 20 bases between. DNA of the CDR3: TGTGCCAGCAGCGTAGCTGGTCTCGGATACCCAGCGGGGGAGCTGTTTTTT. It specifies CASSVAGLGYPAGELFF.

The gene calls are TRBV7-9 and TRBJ2-7; TRBD2 is a possible D gene (5 bases). V was trimmed by 10 bases and J by 5 bases, leaving 15 bases between them. Per the germline V gene, CDR1 is SEHNR and CDR2 is FQNEAQ (reference sequence). CDR3 size: 12 residues. This chain's CDR3 is CATGLLLDEQYF. The CDR3, as DNA: TGTGCCACAGGACTGCTGCTAGACGAGCAGTACTTC.

The sample holds a few counts of this clone. V gene TRBV27 combines with J gene TRBJ2-3, with TRBD2 matching over 7 bases. The CDR3 spans 14 residues. Germline V gene lookup returns CDR1 MNHEY and CDR2 SMNVEV (reference sequence). J lost 3 bases, V lost 2 bases, and 2 bases had no gene match. CDR3 bases: TGTGCCAGCAGTTTAAGCGGGGAGACAGATACGCAGTATTTT. Protein product: CASSLSGETDTQYF.

The chain recombines TRBV19 with TRBJ2-1; 7 nucleotides align to TRBD2. The CDR3 consists of 15 residues. J gave up 8 bases and V 4 bases, and 11 bases lay outside the gene matches. Germline-derived CDR1 and CDR2 are LNHDA and SQIVND (reference sequence). The CDR3 loop reads CASSRGGGRVDEQFF. The CDR3 DNA reads as TGTGCCAGTAGTAGGGGGGGTGGTCGGGTCGATGAGCAGTTCTTC.

The gene calls are TRBV7-6 and TRBJ2-7; no firm D call. Looked up from germline, CDR1 is SGHVS and CDR2 is FNYEAQ. V dropped 2 bases and J dropped 7 bases, with 12 bases sitting between them. The CDR3 is 13 amino acids. The CDR3 region is CASSLLLLGEQYF. CDR3 coding DNA: TGTGCCAGCAGCTTACTGCTGTTGGGGGAGCAGTACTTC.

This clone was found a few times. This chain uses TRBV7-2 with TRBJ1-1; tentative D call: TRBD1 (6 bases). The CDR3 length is 13 residues. Germline CDR1 reads SGHTA; CDR2 reads FQGNSA. V lost 1 base and J 8 bases, leaving 11 bases between the germline ends. In nucleotides, the CDR3 is TGTGCCAGCAGCTTAGTCGGAGGGGGAGAAGCTTTCTTT. It translates to CASSLVGGGEAFF.

This clone has ten or more counts. In DNA form, the CDR3 reads TGTGCCAGCAGCTTAGCACAGCAAAACATTCAGTACTTC. It codes for CASSLAQQNIQYF. V and J are TRBV7-2 and TRBJ2-4; D is unresolved. Germline V gene lookup returns CDR1 SGHTA and CDR2 FQGNSA. CDR3 length: 13 residues. V was pared by 0 bases and J by 5 bases, with 5 bases between. The full variable domain, its missing parts supplied by reference TRBV7-2 and TRBJ2-4, is GAGVSQSPSNKVTEKGKDVELRCDPISGHTALYWYRQSLGQGLEFLIYFQGNSAPDKSGLPSDRFSAERTGGSVSTLTIQRTQQEDSAVYLCASSLAQQNIQYFGAGTRLSVL.

The chain employs TRBV10-3 and TRBJ2-1, with D perhaps matching TRBD1 or TRBD2 (6 bases each). CDR1 is ENHRY, CDR2 SYGVKD, per germline. Trimming shortened V by 2 bases and J by 5 bases, and 22 bases separated the two germline ends. CDR3 length: 18 residues. CDR3 in DNA: TGTGCCATCAGTGAGCCAGCAAGGGGGGTAGCTTCTAACAATGAGCAGTTCTTC. It translates to CAISEPARGVASNNEQFF.

The rearrangement joins TRBV7-2 to TRBJ2-7; 7 bases line up with TRBD1. CDR3 length: 15 amino acids. The junction had 9 bases not matched to a gene; V was cut back by 5 bases and J by 2 bases. CDR1 is SGHTA and CDR2 is FQGNSA in the germline V gene. This CDR3 reads CASSRWDSRAYEQYF. CDR3 coding DNA: TGTGCCAGCAGCCGTTGGGACAGCCGCGCCTACGAGCAGTACTTC.

The genes are TRBV5-4 and TRBJ2-3; TRBD2 matches 12 bases. The CDR3 is made up of 19 amino acids. Trimming cost V 2 bases and J 0 bases; bases outside gene matches: 10. Per the germline V gene, CDR1 is SGHNT and CDR2 is YYREEE (reference sequence). CDR3: CASSFRRTSGIVSTDTQYF. The CDR3 DNA reads TGTGCCAGCAGCTTTCGTCGGACTAGCGGGATTGTGAGCACAGATACGCAGTATTTT.

CDR3 loop: CASSLYRGDEQYF. CDR3 bases: TGTGCCAGCAGCTTATATCGGGGGGACGAGCAGTACTTC. The chain employs TRBV7-2 and TRBJ2-7, with 7 bases aligning to TRBD2. The CDR3 has 13 amino acids. J gave up 5 bases and V 2 bases, and 3 bases lay outside the gene matches. The V gene's germline CDR1 is SGHTA and CDR2 FQGNSA.